Listed below are T cell receptor beta chains from one sample, sequenced in a study of blood T cell repertoires in COVID-19. Some clones are missing from TCRdb's copy, which holds only in-frame ones; the method was immunoSEQ multiplex PCR. Here the sample spans 90,000 to 150,000 clones, approximately 90% being singletons. Input material: peripheral blood. The receptors were gathered from a human donor in a cohort sampled during active COVID-19. Both conserved end residues are part of each CDR3. D genes are given only for firm matches. Clone size is stated in some rows and not others, as once, few, many or a class when expanded.

>TRBJ2-7|TRBV2|TRBD1|-
TGTGCCAGCAGTGTCCCGGGACAGAGAGTTTCCTACGAGCAGTACTTC
CASSVPGQRVSYEQYF
>TRBJ1-5|TRBV7-6|-|-
TGTGCCAGCACATTCACTACATGTTTTCCGAGCAATCAGCCCCAGCATTTT
CASTFTTCFPSNQPQHF
>TRBJ1-6|TRBV6-5|-|once
TGTGCCAGCACTGCGGTAGAGTCACCCCTCCACTTT
CASTAVESPLHF
>TRBJ2-1|TRBV24-1|TRBD1|-
TGTGCCACCATCAAAGGGGTGGGACAGGGCTACAATGAGCAGTTCTTC
CATIKGVGQGYNEQFF
>TRBJ2-1|TRBV19|-|-
TGTGCCAGTAGGTTCCAGGGGAACTCCTACAATGAGCAGTTCTTC
CASRFQGNSYNEQFF
>TRBJ1-4|TRBV19|-|-
TGTGCCAGTAGTATAGGAGGGGGAATTGTTGAAAAACTGTTTTTT
CASSIGGGIVEKLFF
>TRBJ1-5|TRBV15|TRBD1|-
TGTGCCACCACGGGCAGGGGGCATCAGCCCCAGCATTTT
CATTGRGHQPQHF
>TRBJ1-6|TRBV7-9|TRBD1|-
TGTGCCAGCAGAACAGACAGGGGTCATTCACCCCTCCACTTT
CASRTDRGHSPLHF
>TRBJ1-3|TRBV6-5|-|-
TGTGCCAGCAGCTTGGACAGCTCTGGAAACACCATATATTTT
CASSLDSSGNTIYF
>TRBJ2-7|TRBV3-1/TRBV3-2|TRBD2|-
TGTGCCAGCAGCTTAGCGGGGGGGAATACCTACGAGCAGTACTTC
CASSLAGGNTYEQYF
>TRBJ2-1|TRBV24-1|TRBD1|-
TGTGCCACCAGTGAGGGACAGGGTAAACGGGCTGAGCAGTTCTTC
CATSEGQGKRAEQFF
>TRBJ2-1|TRBV14|-|-
TGTGCCAGCAGCCCCCGGGGGGCTATGTTCAATGAGCAGTTCTTC
CASSPRGAMFNEQFF
>TRBJ1-1|TRBV19|TRBD1|-
TGTGCCAGTAGTACCGACAGGGAGACCAACACTGAAGCTTTCTTT
CASSTDRETNTEAFF
>TRBJ2-7|TRBV2|-|-
TGTGCCAGCACCACGGACTCGACCGAGCAGTACTTC
CASTTDSTEQYF
>TRBJ2-7|TRBV28|-|-
TGTGCCAGCAGTTTCTACCACGAGCAGTACTTC
CASSFYHEQYF
>TRBJ1-1|TRBV30|TRBD1|once
TGTGCCTGGAGTGTATTGCAGGGGGGCACTGAAGCTTTCTTT
CAWSVLQGGTEAFF
>TRBJ1-3|TRBV11-3|-|-
TGTGCCAGCGGTCAGGCGCCCCTCTCTGGAAACACCATATATTTT
CASGQAPLSGNTIYF
>TRBJ2-1|TRBV4-1|-|few
TGCGCCAGCAGCCAAGTATTCAGCGGGTACAATGAGCAGTTCTTC
CASSQVFSGYNEQFF
>TRBJ1-6|TRBV7-8|-|-
TGTGCCAGCAGCCACGGGGGGCGGACCCTCCACTTT
CASSHGGRTLHF
>TRBJ1-5|TRBV5-4|TRBD1|-
TGTGCCAGCAGCTTGGGGGGACAGCAGGGGACTGGTCAGCCCCAGCATTTT
CASSLGGQQGTGQPQHF
>TRBJ2-2|TRBV6-5|TRBD1|once
TGTGCCATCCAGGCCGGGACAGGGGGGTCCGGGGAGCTGTTTTTT
CAIQAGTGGSGELFF
>TRBJ1-6|TRBV4-1|-|few
TGCGCCAGCAGCCAAGACAGGGCGAATAATTCACCCCTCCACTTT
CASSQDRANNSPLHF
>TRBJ2-6|TRBV19|TRBD1|once
TGTGCCAGTAGTATACTGGGACAGGGTCTCTCTGGGGCCAACGTCCTGACTTTC
CASSILGQGLSGANVLTF
>TRBJ2-5|TRBV5-8|-|-
TGTGCCAGCAGCTTGGCCATACTTTCAACCTCACAAGAGACCCAGTACTTC
CASSLAILSTSQETQYF